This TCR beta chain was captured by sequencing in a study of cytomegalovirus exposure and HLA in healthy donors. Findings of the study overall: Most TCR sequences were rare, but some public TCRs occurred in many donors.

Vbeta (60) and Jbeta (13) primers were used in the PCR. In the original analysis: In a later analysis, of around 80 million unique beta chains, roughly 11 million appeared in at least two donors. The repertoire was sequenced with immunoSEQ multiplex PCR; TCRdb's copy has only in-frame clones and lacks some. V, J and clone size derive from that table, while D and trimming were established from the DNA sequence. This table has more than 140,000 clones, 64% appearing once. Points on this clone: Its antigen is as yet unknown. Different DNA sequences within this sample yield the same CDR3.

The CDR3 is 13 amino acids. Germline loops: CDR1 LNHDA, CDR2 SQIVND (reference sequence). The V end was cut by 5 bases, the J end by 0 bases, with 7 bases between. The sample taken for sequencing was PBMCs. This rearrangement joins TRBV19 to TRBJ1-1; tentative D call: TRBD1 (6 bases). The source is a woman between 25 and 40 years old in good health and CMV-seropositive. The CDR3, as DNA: TGTGCCAGTAGTGGGACATTGAACACTGAAGCTTTCTTT. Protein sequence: CASSGTLNTEAFF.